This T cell receptor beta chain was captured by sequencing in a study of T-cell reconstitution after alpha-beta-depleted transplantation in children. General observations from the study: Reportedly, roughly two months post-transplant, alpha-beta T cells arose from several hundred expanded graft clones. It was surviving recipient T cells and thymic progenitors that gave some patients high TCRbeta diversity at day 60. At the one-year point after transplant, T-cell counts and TCRbeta diversity were found to come mostly from T cells that had been newly produced.

The TCRbeta library incorporated unique molecular identifiers. TCRdb redid the calling of the PCR reads with MiXCR, one entry per CDR3 protein. The profile covers 550,000 to 600,000 distinct CDR3 sequences, with 23% appearing a single time and 12% to 15% taken by the ten largest. This clonotype has at least ten counts. Its target is not known. V was cut by 4 bases and J by 0 bases, with 9 bases left in between. Per germline, CDR1 DFQATT and CDR2 SNEGSKA (reference sequence). The CDR3 sequence is 13 residues long. The chain couples TRBV20-1 to TRBJ2-5, with D possibly TRBD2 on 7 matching bases. This receptor was obtained from a boy under two years old who had a stem cell transplant for acute myeloid leukemia, so the T cells may come from the graft donor. The sample was PBMCs, mostly from graft donor cells, taken 360 days after TCRalphabeta/CD19-depleted stem cell transplant. The CDR3 loop is CSAKGGDQETQYF. The CDR3 bases are TGCAGTGCTAAGGGGGGGGACCAAGAGACCCAGTACTTC.